Listed here is a single T cell receptor beta chain. The antigen it binds to is not known. No base qualities exist here, and no much larger clone lies one base off it. For CDR1 and CDR2, the germline V gene (reference sequence) lists SEHNR and FQNEAQ. V lost 4 bases and J lost 7 bases, and the count of bases not matched to a germline gene is 15. Taken from cysteine to phenylalanine, the CDR3 has 16 residues. CDR3 DNA only is kept here, 48 bases in frame from base 1. The library was produced with the immunoSEQ multiplex PCR assay. The table comes from immuneACCESS by way of TCRdb, which keeps in-frame sequences with V and J called. Part of the clones is missing from these tables; in studies checked, under half for an unresolved V gene and the rest for unknown reasons. Within this sample are tens of thousands of clones, with around 95% of them counted one time only. Less than 1.5% of the sample is taken by the ten largest.

The source of the sample is a study of T cell changes during pregnancy in multiple sclerosis (dated by TCRdb to between 2017 and 2020). About the investigation overall: The study looked at changes in the T cell repertoire across pregnancy in women with multiple sclerosis.

Recombination connected TRBV7-9 to TRBJ2-7; 8 middle bases align to TRBD1. This receptor was identified in a female donor in good health, enrolled as a control in a pregnancy study. The specimen comprised peripheral blood, sampled in the third trimester of pregnancy. The CDR3 has the sequence CASSSLTTDRVGEQYF. The sequenced DNA: TGTGCCAGCAGCTCCCTGACAACGGACAGGGTGGGTGAGCAGTACTTC.